The clone carrying this T cell receptor beta chain was observed a handful of times. The antigen is not known. These data come from a study of shared clonotypes between healthy human individuals. As for the study in general: Contributing individuals were a couple of females and three males aged 18 to 49. Per-donor plates numbered three CD4 naive, three CD4 memory, two CD8 naive and one CD8 memory.

The data were produced by immunoSEQ multiplex PCR, yet TCRdb's version contains in-frame clones alone and is incomplete. This sample yields approximately 2,200,000 clones, of which about 92% are seen a single time; around 1.7% belongs to the top ten. Broader study findings: Clonotypes which were not shared had lower generation probabilities than clonotypes that all four donors shared.

The naive CD8 fraction comprised CD45RO-negative cells positively selected for CCR7 and excluded terminally differentiated effector memory CD45RA+ cells. Specimen: naive CD8+ T cells from PBMCs. This TCR derives from a man aged 18-30 years in good health. Some clones in this sample may be carry-over from other donors' samples.

CDR3 coding DNA: TGTGCCAGTACCCCCGGACAGGGGGCTTTTGAAGCTTTCTTT. As protein: CASTPGQGAFEAFF. The V call is TRBV19, the J call TRBJ1-1; 11 nucleotides match TRBD1. CDR3 length: 14 residues. V lost 7 bases to trimming and J lost 7 bases; unmatched junction nucleotides: 8. The germline V gene encodes CDR1 LNHDA and CDR2 SQIVND (reference sequence).